The 30 T cell receptor beta chains in this list originate from one sample, sequenced in a study of cytomegalovirus exposure and HLA in healthy donors. The PCR employed 60 Vbeta primers together with 13 Jbeta primers. Only in-frame clones appear in the TCRdb table, and some are missing; sequencing was by immunoSEQ multiplex PCR. The repertoire holds roughly 150,000 clones, with roughly 85% as singletons. Sequencing used PBMCs. These receptor sequences come from a male donor in good health and CMV-seronegative.

This clone has a handful of counts. The rearrangement joins TRBV5-1 to TRBJ1-5, with D possibly matching TRBD1 (6 bases). V was cut by 1 base and J by 7 bases, with 15 bases left in between. The germline V gene has CDR1 SGHRS and CDR2 YFSETQ. This CDR3 has 15 residues. Here the CDR3 DNA reads TGCGCCAGCAGCTTGAACGGGGGGGCATGGCAGCCCCAGCATTTT. Its protein is CASSLNGGAWQPQHF.

The rearrangement joins TRBV19 to TRBJ2-5; D possibly corresponds to TRBD2 (6 bases). Germline CDR1 and CDR2: LNHDA and SQIVND (reference sequence). V was pared by 3 bases and J by 6 bases, with 14 bases between. The CDR3 is 14 residues long. The CDR3 loop is CASSIPRREKTQYF. The CDR3 DNA reads as TGTGCCAGTAGTATTCCCAGGCGGGAAAAGACCCAGTACTTC.

This clone was seen more than once but under ten times. The chain links TRBV5-4 to TRBJ1-2, with TRBD1 matching over 10 bases. This CDR3 is 17 amino acids long. The V and J ends lost 4 bases and 6 bases, in that order; junction bases with no gene match: 15. From germline, CDR1 is SGHNT and CDR2 YYREEE (reference sequence). The CDR3, as DNA: TGTGCCAGCAGCCCTCCACCGGGACAGGGGAACCTCCATGGCTACACCTTC. It yields the protein CASSPPPGQGNLHGYTF.

CDR3: CATRQGYNEQFF. CDR3 in DNA: TGTGCCACAAGACAGGGCTACAATGAGCAGTTCTTC. The chain is built from TRBV5-8 and TRBJ2-1; 7 nucleotides match TRBD1. The CDR3 consists of 12 residues. Germline CDR1 and CDR2: SGHTS and YDEGEE. With 9 bases clipped from V and 3 bases from J, the junction kept 3 bases outside the gene matches.

V gene TRBV4-1 combines with J gene TRBJ2-7, with no clear D. V was pared by 4 bases and J by 3 bases, with 19 bases between. The CDR3 loop spans 16 amino acids. Germline V gene lookup returns CDR1 MGHRA and CDR2 YSYEKL. The CDR3 protein is CASSPRRSPEDYEQYF. The CDR3 DNA is TGCGCCAGCAGCCCCCGAAGGAGCCCCGAAGACTACGAGCAGTACTTC.

The chain carries TRBV5-4 and TRBJ2-7; 8 bases map to TRBD1. The length of the CDR3 is 15 residues. Germline lookup yields CDR1 SGHNT and CDR2 YYREEE (reference sequence). V was clipped by 0 bases and J by 3 bases; unmatched bases: 5. This CDR3 is CASSLGQGFRYEQYF. Written as DNA, the CDR3 is TGTGCCAGCAGCTTGGGACAGGGGTTTCGCTACGAGCAGTACTTC.

The rearrangement links TRBV6-5 to TRBJ2-5; D uncertain. Germline V gene sequence: CDR1 MNHEY, CDR2 SVGAGI. This CDR3 comprises 11 residues. V shed 2 bases and J shed 4 bases, with 2 bases lying between them. This CDR3 reads CASSYRETQYF. CDR3 DNA sequence: TGTGCCAGCAGTTACCGAGAGACCCAGTACTTC.

The chain couples TRBV30 to TRBJ2-2; 8 nucleotides align to TRBD2. The CDR3 consists of 16 residues. Per germline, CDR1 GTSNPN and CDR2 SVGIG (reference sequence). V was clipped by 0 bases and J by 5 bases; unmatched bases: 8. CDR3 in amino acids: CAWSVLSGGPTGELFF. CDR3 nucleotide sequence: TGTGCCTGGAGTGTACTATCGGGGGGGCCAACCGGGGAGCTGTTTTTT.

The V call is TRBV6-6, the J call TRBJ1-1, with D possibly TRBD1 on 5 matching bases. The CDR3 consists of 15 residues. Trimming cost V 2 bases and J 0 bases, with 10 bases left between them. Germline V gene sequence: CDR1 MNHNY, CDR2 SVGAGI (reference sequence). Written as DNA, the CDR3 is TGTGCCAGCAGTTACCCCGCGGGACTGAACACTGAAGCTTTCTTT. Protein: CASSYPAGLNTEAFF.

There are a few counts of this clone. J is TRBJ2-5 and V is TRBV5-5, with TRBD2 matching 8 bases. The CDR3 spans 15 residues. Trimming removed 2 bases from V and 5 bases from J; junction bases left unmatched: 8. Germline CDR1 and CDR2: SGHKS and YYEKEE (reference sequence). DNA of the CDR3: TGTGCCAGCAGCTTAATACCGGGGGGGCAGGAGACCCAGTACTTC. Protein product: CASSLIPGGQETQYF.

The V gene is TRBV7-9, the J gene TRBJ2-7; 7 bases are a match to TRBD1. This CDR3 is 15 amino acids long. The J segment lost 1 base and the V segment lost 5 bases, leaving 8 bases of the junction unmatched. CDR1 and CDR2 from the germline V gene are SEHNR and FQNEAQ (reference sequence). CDR3 protein: CASSPGQVPSYEQYF. The CDR3 DNA is TGTGCCAGCAGCCCAGGACAGGTGCCTTCCTACGAGCAGTACTTC.

The chain links TRBV5-3 to TRBJ2-1; the match to TRBD2 covers 10 bases. TRBV5-3 is reported as an ORF; its role is uncertain. The CDR3 extends over 16 amino acids. J was trimmed by 4 bases and V by 3 bases; bases with no gene match: 7. The CDR3 DNA follows: TGTGCCAGAAGCTCGCGCGGACTAGCGGTTTACAATGAGCAGTTCTTC. Translation: CARSSRGLAVYNEQFF.

CDR3 in amino acids: CASSSLAGGQDTQYF. CDR3 DNA: TGTGCCAGCAGTTCCCTAGCGGGGGGGCAAGATACGCAGTATTTT. The chain uses TRBV2 and TRBJ2-3; 12 bases agree with TRBD2. V trimming: 5 bases; J trimming: 5 bases; junction bases outside the gene matches: 5. The V gene's germline CDR1 is SNHLY and CDR2 FYNNEI. The CDR3 has 15 residues.

The chain joins TRBV11-3 to TRBJ2-7; D remains unclear. Germline V gene sequence: CDR1 SGHNT, CDR2 YENEEA. V lost 2 bases to trimming and J lost 1 base, with 9 bases between them. This CDR3 contains 14 residues. The CDR3 loop reads CASSLHPLSYEQYF. For the CDR3, the DNA is TGTGCCAGCAGCTTACACCCCCTATCCTACGAGCAGTACTTC.

The chain recombines TRBV7-9 with TRBJ2-4; TRBD2 matches 7 bases. V lost 5 bases, J lost 0 bases, and 13 bases stayed unmatched. Looked up from germline, CDR1 is SEHNR and CDR2 is FQNEAQ (reference sequence). The CDR3 spans 18 residues. CDR3 sequence (DNA): TGTGCCAGCAGCCGCATTAGGAGCGGGGCCAAAGCCAAAAACATTCAGTACTTC. Its protein is CASSRIRSGAKAKNIQYF.

V gene TRBV25-1 combines with J gene TRBJ2-1, with 8 nucleotides matching TRBD1. Germline V gives CDR1 MGHDK, CDR2 SYGVNS. V was pared by 6 bases and J by 7 bases, with 17 bases of the junction left unmatched. This CDR3 has 17 amino acids. The CDR3 loop reads CASRPNPDRGPWNEQFF. The CDR3 DNA is TGTGCCAGCAGGCCCAACCCTGACAGGGGCCCCTGGAATGAGCAGTTCTTC.

V and J are TRBV7-2 and TRBJ2-5; 12 nucleotides agree with TRBD2. The CDR3 totals 15 residues. Germline V gene data show CDR1 as SGHTA and CDR2 as FQGNSA. Trimming at V came to 5 bases and at J to 5 bases, leaving 6 bases not matched to a gene. The CDR3 DNA sequence: TGTGCCAGCAGCCCGGGGGGGACTAGCGGGGAGACCCAGTACTTC. Its translation is CASSPGGTSGETQYF.

This clone was counted once. J is TRBJ2-1 and V is TRBV20-1; D possibly corresponds to TRBD2 (6 bases). Germline V gene lookup returns CDR1 DFQATT and CDR2 SNEGSKA (reference sequence). Trimming removed 6 bases at V and 7 bases at J, with 10 bases between. The CDR3 runs 11 residues. CDR3 bases: TGCAGTGCCGGGAGAGAGAATGAGCAGTTCTTC. Protein sequence: CSAGRENEQFF.

The chain's CDR3 is CASSLEGRAQYF. The CDR3 DNA follows: TGTGCCAGCAGTTTAGAGGGTCGCGCGCAGTATTTT. V is TRBV27 and J is TRBJ2-3; D perhaps matches TRBD2 (5 bases). The CDR3 is 12 amino acids. V shed 2 bases and J shed 10 bases, with 10 bases lying between them. CDR1 MNHEY and CDR2 SMNVEV come from the germline V gene (reference sequence).

The chain links TRBV19 to TRBJ2-1, with 8 bases identical to TRBD2. The germline gives CDR1 LNHDA, CDR2 SQIVND (reference sequence). CDR3 size: 14 residues. With 4 bases clipped from V and 4 bases from J, the junction kept 3 bases outside the gene matches. Here the CDR3 reads CASSRSSGYNEQFF. CDR3 DNA: TGTGCCAGTAGTAGGTCTAGCGGGTACAATGAGCAGTTCTTC.

J is TRBJ1-2 and V is TRBV19, with 8 bases aligning to TRBD1. This CDR3 is 16 amino acids long. The trim removed 6 bases at V and 4 bases at J, leaving 13 bases unmatched. Germline V gene sequence: CDR1 LNHDA, CDR2 SQIVND (reference sequence). The CDR3 DNA follows: TGTGCCAGTAGCGCGACCCCGGGACAGGCAACCTATGGCTACACCTTC. Amino acids: CASSATPGQATYGYTF.

The rearrangement uses TRBV7-6 and TRBJ2-1; 10 nucleotides align to TRBD2. The V gene's germline CDR1 is SGHVS and CDR2 FNYEAQ. V shed 1 base and J 4 bases; nucleotides not matched to a gene: 7. The CDR3 is 17 amino acids. Here the CDR3 reads CASSLGSGGLGYNEQFF. As DNA, the CDR3 is TGTGCCAGCAGCTTAGGTAGCGGGGGGTTGGGGTACAATGAGCAGTTCTTC.

The chain recombines TRBV7-2 with TRBJ2-1, with 9 nucleotides matching TRBD1. This CDR3 contains 16 residues. Germline values: CDR1 SGHTA, CDR2 FQGNSA. V lost 5 bases, J lost 0 bases, and 5 bases stayed unmatched. For the CDR3, the DNA is TGTGCCAGCAGCGCGGGACAGGGATTCTCCTACAATGAGCAGTTCTTC. As protein: CASSAGQGFSYNEQFF.

This rearrangement joins TRBV7-2 to TRBJ1-3; D gene uncertain. Germline CDR1 is SGHTA and CDR2 is FQGNSA. Between the trimmed V and J ends, which lost 2 bases and 0 bases, there was a span of 11 bases. The CDR3 is 16 amino acids. The CDR3 region has the DNA TGTGCCAGCAGCTTAATTGCCGGGAGCTCTGGAAACACCATATATTTT. This translates into CASSLIAGSSGNTIYF.

The table lists this clone with a count of one. The rearrangement links TRBV30 to TRBJ1-2; weak D call: TRBD1 (5 bases). V lost 2 bases and J lost 7, with 17 bases in between. The germline V gene has CDR1 GTSNPN and CDR2 SVGIG (reference sequence). This CDR3 contains 14 residues. CDR3 coding DNA: TGTGCCTGGAGTCACATCCAGGGTATTCCTGGCTACACCTTC. Protein sequence: CAWSHIQGIPGYTF.

The chain uses TRBV5-1 and TRBJ2-5, with TRBD1 matching over 9 bases. The CDR3 is 14 residues long. After removal of 4 bases from V and 7 bases from J, the junction contained 8 bases not matched to a gene. CDR1 and CDR2 (germline): SGHRS, YFSETQ. CDR3 in DNA: TGCGCCAGCAGCCCTGTTGAGGACAGGGGGACCCAGTACTTC. Translation gives CASSPVEDRGTQYF.

The chain carries TRBV9 and TRBJ2-7; possibly TRBD1 for D (7 bases). The CDR3 runs 13 residues. Trimming took 4 bases from V and 5 from J, leaving 13 bases between them. Per the germline V gene, CDR1 is SGDLS and CDR2 is YYNGEE. The CDR3 region is CASSRRGVDEQYF. DNA for the CDR3: TGTGCCAGCAGCCGCAGGGGGGTGGACGAGCAGTACTTC.

The chain is built from TRBV29-1 and TRBJ2-3, with 10 bases fitting TRBD1. The ends lost 2 bases at V and 3 bases at J; junction bases unmatched: 2. The CDR3 length is 14 residues. Per germline, CDR1 SQVTM and CDR2 ANQGSEA. In DNA form, the CDR3 reads TGCAGCGTTGAAAGGACAGGGGGGACAGATACGCAGTATTTT. Translation gives CSVERTGGTDTQYF.

V usage is TRBV4-3 and J usage is TRBJ1-2, with unresolved D. The CDR3 sequence is 13 residues long. Per germline, CDR1 LGHNA and CDR2 YSLEER. Trimming left V 2 bases short and J 6 bases short, with 10 bases between. CDR3 sequence reads: CASSQRGDDGYTF. CDR3 sequence (DNA): TGCGCCAGCAGCCAACGGGGTGACGATGGCTACACCTTC.

DNA for the CDR3: TGTGCCAGCTCACCAGCCGGACTAGCGGGAGTTTTCGAGCAGTACTTC. This codes for CASSPAGLAGVFEQYF. J is TRBJ2-7 and V is TRBV18, with 13 bases fitting TRBD2. CDR3 length: 16 amino acids. From germline, CDR1 is KGHSH and CDR2 LQKENI. V lost 2 bases, J lost 6 bases, and 7 bases stayed unmatched.